This TCR beta chain stems from a study of cytomegalovirus exposure and HLA in healthy donors. The study's findings and limits: A later look showed TCR association rates differing by HLA locus, highest for DRB1 and lowest for HLA-C. V- and J-gene trimming of TCR beta was linked (in a later analysis) to a missense DCLRE1C variant. Sequence variants that were highly shared formed a cluster that was likely a sequencing artifact.

The CDR3 spans 15 residues. V lost 0 bases, J lost 7 bases, and 7 bases stayed unmatched. Looked up from germline, CDR1 is SGDLS and CDR2 is YYNGEE. Primers included in the PCR were 60 Vbeta and 13 Jbeta primers. Clones were read by immunoSEQ multiplex PCR, and TCRdb kept only the in-frame ones, dropping some. The table lists 160,000 or so clones, approximately 80% of them singletons. Although they were nominally healthy when sampled, donors likely had unrecorded immune exposures. This clone was observed a single time. Its antigen remains unidentified. The origin of this receptor is a woman aged 18-29 years in good health and CMV-seronegative. The chain recombines TRBV9 with TRBJ1-2, with 9 bases lining up with TRBD1. Sequencing input: PBMCs. For the CDR3, the DNA is TGTGCCAGCAGCGTAGACCCGGGACAGGGACTTGGCTACACCTTC. Protein sequence: CASSVDPGQGLGYTF.